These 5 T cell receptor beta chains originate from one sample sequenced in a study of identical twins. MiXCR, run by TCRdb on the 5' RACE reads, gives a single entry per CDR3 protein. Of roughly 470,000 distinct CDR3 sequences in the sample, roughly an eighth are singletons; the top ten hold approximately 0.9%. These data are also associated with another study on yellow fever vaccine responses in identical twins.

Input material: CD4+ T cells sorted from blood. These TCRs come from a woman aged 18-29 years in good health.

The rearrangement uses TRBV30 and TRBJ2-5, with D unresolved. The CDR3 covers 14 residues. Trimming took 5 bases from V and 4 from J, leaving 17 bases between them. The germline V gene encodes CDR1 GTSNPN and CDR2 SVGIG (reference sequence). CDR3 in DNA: TGTGCCTGGGGCCAGAATAGTCTTGGAGAGACCCAGTACTTC. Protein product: CAWGQNSLGETQYF.

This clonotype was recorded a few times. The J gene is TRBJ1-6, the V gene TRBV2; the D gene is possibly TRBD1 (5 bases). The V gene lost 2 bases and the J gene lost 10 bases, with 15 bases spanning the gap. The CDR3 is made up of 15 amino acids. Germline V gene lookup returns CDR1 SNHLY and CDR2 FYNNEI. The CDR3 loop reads CASSEYAFGGSPLHF. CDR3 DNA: TGTGCCAGCAGTGAATACGCCTTCGGGGGGTCACCCCTCCACTTT.

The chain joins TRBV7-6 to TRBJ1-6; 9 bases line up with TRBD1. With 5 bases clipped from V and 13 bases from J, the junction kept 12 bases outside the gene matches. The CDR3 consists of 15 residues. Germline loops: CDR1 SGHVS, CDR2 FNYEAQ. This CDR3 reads CASSAGQGPANPLHF. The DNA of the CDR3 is TGTGCCAGCAGCGCGGGACAGGGACCCGCAAATCCCCTCCACTTT.

As DNA, the CDR3 is TGTGCCAGCAACGACAGGGGATCGGGCTACGAGCAGTACTTC. Amino acid sequence: CASNDRGSGYEQYF. The rearrangement links TRBV2 to TRBJ2-7; 8 bases line up with TRBD1. The CDR3 runs to 14 residues. The germline gives CDR1 SNHLY, CDR2 FYNNEI. The ends lost 7 bases at V and 3 bases at J; junction bases unmatched: 8.

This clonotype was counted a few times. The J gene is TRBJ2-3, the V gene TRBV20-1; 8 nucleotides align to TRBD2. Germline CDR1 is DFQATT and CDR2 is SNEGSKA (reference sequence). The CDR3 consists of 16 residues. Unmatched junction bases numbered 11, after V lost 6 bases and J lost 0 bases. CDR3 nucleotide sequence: TGCAGTGCCGAGGGCGGGAGGCCGGGGAGCACAGATACGCAGTATTTT. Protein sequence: CSAEGGRPGSTDTQYF.